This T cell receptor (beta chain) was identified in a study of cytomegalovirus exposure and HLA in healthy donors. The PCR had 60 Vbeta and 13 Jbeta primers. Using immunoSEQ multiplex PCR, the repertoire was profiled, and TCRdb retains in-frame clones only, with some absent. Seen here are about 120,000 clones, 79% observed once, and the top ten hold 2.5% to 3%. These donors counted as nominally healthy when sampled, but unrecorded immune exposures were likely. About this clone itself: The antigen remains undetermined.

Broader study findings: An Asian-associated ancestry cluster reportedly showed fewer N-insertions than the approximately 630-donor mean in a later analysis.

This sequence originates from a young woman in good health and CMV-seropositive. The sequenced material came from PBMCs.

In DNA, the CDR3 is TGTGCCAGCAGTGCTGGGGGGACAGGGGGGACCGGGGAGCTGTTTTTT. Its translation: CASSAGGTGGTGELFF. J is TRBJ2-2 and V is TRBV2; TRBD1 matches at 11 bases. CDR1 SNHLY and CDR2 FYNNEI come from the germline V gene. CDR3 length equals 16 residues. The V and J ends lost 4 bases and 5 bases, in that order; junction bases with no gene match: 6.